This T cell receptor beta chain was sequenced for a study of memory CD8 T cells in hepatitis C reinfection (dated by TCRdb to about 2017). In the study overall: Two consecutive HCV infections were spontaneously resolved by three donors, whereas a primary infection was cleared by two donors who then became chronically infected after reinfection. Between about 2009 and 2012, several reinfection cases with stored pre-reinfection samples were identified. The study tracked the TCR beta repertoire of virus-specific CD8 T cells longitudinally across an HCV reinfection episode in several donors. HCV reinfection was defined by a positive HCV RNA test following two negative tests taken at least 60 days apart. Pre-reinfection samples were collected between 55 and 20 weeks before reinfection was detected. In the reinfection study, participants who had resolved a prior HCV infection were followed every 3 months.

What the work shows at the level of the full study, not this receptor alone: Because only a few donors were included, definitive conclusions about public clonotypes linked to secondary clearance could not be reached by the study.

The time point label, as the study defines it: pre-reinfection, 55 to 20 weeks before reinfection detection. TCR sequencing was performed on the sorted cells directly ex vivo, without any in vitro expansion beforehand. The donors were people who inject drugs and were enrolled in Canada's Montreal Acute Hepatitis C Cohort Study (HEPCO). As controls, total naive CD8 T cells were sorted as viable CD3+ CD8+ CD45RO- cells from two donors at all three reinfection time points. Before sorting, cryopreserved peripheral blood mononuclear cells were thawed and CD8 T cells were purified from those thawed cells. CD8 T cells were enriched by negative selection with the MACS CD8+ T cell Isolation Kit. Cell sorting was done on a BD FACSAria II sorter with FACSDiva software, and data were analyzed with FlowJo. Library method: the immunoSEQ multiplex PCR assay. Genomic DNA was extracted from the sorted cells, and the TCR beta V, D and J regions were sequenced using the automated high-throughput method of Adaptive Biotechnologies. A two-step, bias-controlled multiplex PCR was used to amplify CDR3 regions. Amplified TCR beta libraries were sequenced on an Illumina instrument. In the original analysis: The demultiplexed reads were processed to cut down on amplification and sequencing bias, and the IMGT database was used to assign CDR3 sequences to gene families. Repertoire data were analyzed with ImmunoSEQ software version 2.0. Out-of-frame sequences and sequences with stop codons in the CDR3 were removed from clonotype lists. Clonotypes with a frequency below 0.01% were excluded because such clonotypes corresponded to less than one cell. Richness was calculated by dividing observed richness by input cell number, and evenness was calculated by dividing Shannon entropy by log observed richness. To measure repertoire diversity and how similar the repertoire was between time points, Simpson diversity and Morisita-Horn overlap indices were applied. Clonotypes were categorized as dominant (>1%), sub-dominant (0.5-0.99%), low abundance (0.1-0.49%) or lowest abundance (<0.1%). For the germline index, total nucleotide additions were subtracted from total CDR3 length, and that difference was then divided by total CDR3 length. TCRdb retrieved this table from immuneACCESS and kept in-frame rearrangements only. Not all clones are present; in checked studies, unresolved V genes account for under half, and no reason is known for the remainder. V, J and clone size reflect that table, while D and trimming were determined from the DNA. The sample includes 40,000 to 60,000 clones, with roughly 89% observed a single time. The ten biggest clones cover 0.95% to 1.1% of the sample.

This clone was observed a handful of times. What this receptor recognizes is not known. No qualities accompany the bases; no much larger clone lies one base away. The TCR comes from a man aged 18-30 years with hepatitis C virus infection. The sample was naive CD8+ T cells sorted from blood. What this sample's cell subset or site label stands for: total naive CD8+CD45RO- T cells.

The CDR3 reads CASSRGSPYEQYF. The DNA reads as follows: TGTGCCAGCAGTCGCGGGTCGCCCTACGAGCAGTACTTC. Rearrangement joined TRBV27 to TRBJ2-5; TRBD2 is a weak D gene call, 5 bases matching. TRBJ2-7 explains the end of the DNA better; the J call may be wrong. There are 13 amino acids in the CDR3, from cysteine to phenylalanine inclusive. Just CDR3 DNA is preserved here, 39 bases in frame from base 1. According to the germline V gene (reference sequence), CDR1 reads MNHEY and CDR2 reads SMNVEV.